Below, 15 T cell receptor beta chains from the same sample are listed, as sequenced in a study of blood T cells in healthy people across ages. Next came a second PCR, run for about 6 to 12 cycles, which used a sample-barcoded 5' primer along with a J-beta primer mix. TCRdb re-called the 5' RACE reads through MiXCR, storing one row per CDR3 protein. Here the sample spans around 1.5 million distinct CDR3 sequences, 42% being singletons. The sequencing input was blood. Source of these receptors: a woman between 18 and 30 years old in good health.

V usage is TRBV7-8 and J usage is TRBJ2-3; D possibly corresponds to TRBD1 (5 bases). The length of the CDR3 is 19 residues. Trimming removed 5 bases at V and 2 bases at J, with 26 bases between. Per germline, CDR1 SGHVS and CDR2 FQNEAQ. CDR3 sequence: CASSLVVGASIGFTDTQYF. As DNA, the CDR3 is TGTGCCAGCAGCCTGGTCGTTGGGGCGTCGATAGGCTTCACAGATACGCAGTATTTT.

This clonotype was seen a few times. The rearrangement joins TRBV28 to TRBJ2-3; 12 bases fit TRBD2. This CDR3 comprises 20 residues. Trimming at V came to 1 base and at J to 0 bases, leaving 11 bases not matched to a gene. From germline, CDR1 is MDHEN and CDR2 SYDVKM. The CDR3 loop is CASSLLPLAGGVLSTDTQYF. DNA for the CDR3: TGTGCCAGCAGTTTATTACCCCTAGCGGGGGGGGTTCTTAGCACAGATACGCAGTATTTT.

The V and J genes are TRBV12-3 or TRBV12-4 and TRBJ2-7, with a possible D match to TRBD1 (6 bases). Between the trimmed V and J ends, which lost 3 bases and 4 bases, there was a span of 13 bases. CDR3 length: 14 residues. The CDR3: CASSFQGIKYEQYF. In DNA, the CDR3 is TGTGCCAGCAGTTTTCAGGGGATAAAGTACGAGCAGTACTTC.

CDR3 amino acids: CAIISGTVNTEAFF. The CDR3, as DNA: TGTGCCATTATCTCCGGGACGGTGAACACTGAAGCTTTCTTT. The J gene is TRBJ1-1, the V gene TRBV10-3, with D possibly matching TRBD1 (5 bases). V was clipped by 9 bases and J by 0 bases, with 14 bases between them. The CDR3 runs to 14 residues. CDR1 ENHRY and CDR2 SYGVKD come from the germline V gene.

The chain couples TRBV28 to TRBJ1-2, with a tentative D call TRBD1 (6 bases). The V gene lost 7 bases and the J gene lost 7 bases, with 16 bases spanning the gap. Per the germline V gene, CDR1 is MDHEN and CDR2 is SYDVKM. The CDR3 is 13 residues long. The CDR3 protein is CASTPQGMTGYTF. CDR3 nucleotide sequence: TGTGCCAGCACCCCACAGGGAATGACTGGCTACACCTTC.

This clonotype was detected a few times. The V call is TRBV20-1, the J call TRBJ1-1; 7 bases map to TRBD1. This CDR3 comprises 15 residues. The ends lost 0 bases at V and 4 bases at J; junction bases unmatched: 8. Per the germline V gene, CDR1 is DFQATT and CDR2 is SNEGSKA (reference sequence). CDR3 region: CSARDRGQGVTEAFF. The CDR3 DNA is TGCAGTGCTAGAGATCGGGGGCAGGGGGTCACTGAAGCTTTCTTT.

The V call is TRBV29-1, the J call TRBJ2-5; D ambiguous. The CDR3 sequence is 12 residues long. Trimming took off 4 bases at V and 3 bases at J, with 9 bases between the two ends. From germline, CDR1 is SQVTM and CDR2 ANQGSEA. The CDR3 sequence: CSVGWGKETQYF. The CDR3 nucleotides read TGCAGCGTTGGCTGGGGAAAAGAGACCCAGTACTTC. Combining the CDR3 with reference TRBV29-1 and TRBJ2-5 gives the whole variable domain SAVISQKPSRDICQRGTSLTIQCQVDSQVTMMFWYRQQPGQSLTLIATANQGSEATYESGFVIDKFPISRPNLTFSTLTVSNMSPEDSSIYLCSVGWGKETQYFGPGTRLLVL.

V is TRBV2 and J is TRBJ2-1; TRBD2 matches 10 bases. The ends lost 5 bases at V and 4 bases at J; junction bases unmatched: 8. Germline values: CDR1 SNHLY, CDR2 FYNNEI. The CDR3 loop spans 16 amino acids. The CDR3 nucleotides read TGTGCCAGCAGTACAATAGCGGGGGGCGTATACAATGAGCAGTTCTTC. This gives the protein CASSTIAGGVYNEQFF.

The chain recombines TRBV29-1 with TRBJ2-3; 11 bases fit TRBD2. The length of the CDR3 is 16 residues. Germline lookup yields CDR1 SQVTM and CDR2 ANQGSEA. V shed 3 bases, J shed 4 bases, and the junction held 9 bases outside the gene matches. The CDR3 region has the DNA TGCAGCGTTGACGATGGACTAGCGGGTTTCTCAGATACGCAGTATTTT. This encodes CSVDDGLAGFSDTQYF.

The chain combines TRBV30 with TRBJ1-2, with D tentatively TRBD1 (5 bases). The CDR3 is made up of 13 amino acids. Germline loops: CDR1 GTSNPN, CDR2 SVGIG (reference sequence). V was shortened by 0 bases and J by 7 bases, with 12 bases between the two germline ends. The CDR3 protein is CAWSVRDFGGYTF. The CDR3 DNA is TGTGCCTGGAGTGTAAGGGACTTCGGTGGCTACACCTTC. Filled out from reference TRBV30 and TRBJ1-2, the complete variable domain reads SQTIHQWPATLVQPVGSPLSLECTVEGTSNPNLYWYRQAAGRGLQLLFYSVGIGQISSEVPQNLSASRPQDRQFILSSKKLLLSDSGFYLCAWSVRDFGGYTFGSGTRLTVV.

CDR3 amino acids: CSARDIGGPSYEQYF. CDR3 coding DNA: TGCAGTGCTAGAGATATAGGTGGACCCTCCTACGAGCAGTACTTC. The chain employs TRBV20-1 and TRBJ2-7; D uncertain. V was clipped by 0 bases and J by 0 bases, with 12 bases between them. CDR3 length equals 15 residues. In germline, CDR1 is DFQATT, CDR2 SNEGSKA (reference sequence).

This clonotype showed up just a few times. The V and J genes are TRBV6-5 and TRBJ1-2; TRBD1 might be the D (6 bases). V lost 4 bases and J 8 bases, leaving 20 bases between the germline ends. From germline, CDR1 is MNHEY and CDR2 SVGAGI. The CDR3 consists of 15 residues. The CDR3 DNA reads TGTGCCAGCAGTTTCCTTGTAGCAGGGGTAGAAGGCTACACCTTC. Translated, it gives CASSFLVAGVEGYTF.

V and J are TRBV5-1 and TRBJ2-1; 14 bases map to TRBD2. The tail of the sequence fits TRBJ2-7 better, so the J call may be wrong. Per the germline V gene, CDR1 is SGHRS and CDR2 is YFSETQ. CDR3 length: 17 residues. The CDR3 bases are TGCGCCAGCAGCCCGGGGACTAGCGGGGGTTCCTACAATGAGCAGTACTTC. Protein: CASSPGTSGGSYNEQYF.

V gene TRBV5-1 combines with J gene TRBJ1-5; D is unclear. There are 15 residues in the CDR3. Trimming took 2 bases from V and 4 from J, leaving 13 bases between them. Germline V gene sequence: CDR1 SGHRS, CDR2 YFSETQ. CDR3 protein: CASSLGDFQNQPQHF. In DNA form, the CDR3 reads TGCGCCAGCAGCTTAGGTGACTTCCAAAATCAGCCCCAGCATTTT. Supplemented by reference TRBV5-1 and TRBJ1-5, the full variable domain reads KAGVTQTPRYLIKTRGQQVTLSCSPISGHRSVSWYQQTPGQGLQFLFEYFSETQRNKGNFPGRFSGRQFSNSRSEMNVSTLELGDSALYLCASSLGDFQNQPQHFGDGTRLSIL.

This chain connects TRBV21-1 to TRBJ2-5. TRBV21-1 constitutes a pseudogene. The CDR3 extends over 17 amino acids. CDR3 in amino acids: CASSKLYSDWYQETQYF. In DNA, the CDR3 is TGTGCCAGCAGCAAACTATACTCGGACTGGTATCAAGAGACCCAGTACTTC.